Following are 10 T cell receptor beta chains from one sample sequenced in a study of cytomegalovirus exposure and HLA in healthy donors. Sequencing was performed with immunoSEQ multiplex PCR; in TCRdb, only in-frame clones are kept and a portion is missing. The data hold 280,000 or so clones, with around nine tenths observed a single time. The sequencing sample was made of PBMCs. The receptors stem from a woman between 18 and 29 years old in good health and CMV-seronegative.

This chain connects TRBV10-2 to TRBJ2-2; 7 bases map to TRBD1. This CDR3 spans 15 amino acids. Germline CDR1 is WSHSY and CDR2 is SAAADI. V shed 4 bases and J 3 bases; nucleotides not matched to a gene: 5. The CDR3 reads CASSGDRAYTGELFF. CDR3 sequence (DNA): TGCGCCAGCAGTGGAGACAGGGCCTACACCGGGGAGCTGTTTTTT.

V usage is TRBV5-1 and J usage is TRBJ2-3, with D possibly TRBD1 on 6 matching bases. Trimming removed 3 bases at V and 5 bases at J, with 19 bases between. The CDR3 contains 16 residues. Germline-derived CDR1 and CDR2 are SGHRS and YFSETQ. Written as DNA, the CDR3 is TGCGCCAGCAGCTCACAGGGTTCCACCCCGCAAGATACGCAGTATTTT. Translating gives CASSSQGSTPQDTQYF.

V gene TRBV19 combines with J gene TRBJ2-1; 7 positions agree with TRBD2. Trimming at V came to 6 bases and at J to 7 bases, leaving 6 bases not matched to a gene. Germline CDR1 LNHDA, CDR2 SQIVND (reference sequence). The CDR3 has 13 residues. As DNA, the CDR3 is TGTGCCAGTAGAAACGACGGGGGGAATGAGCAGTTCTTC. This gives the protein CASRNDGGNEQFF.

The chain is built from TRBV20-1 and TRBJ1-1; 9 bases agree with TRBD1. J gave up 6 bases and V 8 bases, and 4 bases lay outside the gene matches. The CDR3 consists of 11 residues. The germline gives CDR1 DFQATT, CDR2 SNEGSKA (reference sequence). This CDR3 is CSQRDRAEAFF. CDR3 DNA sequence: TGCAGTCAGAGGGACAGGGCTGAAGCTTTCTTT.

This rearrangement joins TRBV5-5 to TRBJ1-1; D uncertain. Germline V gene sequence: CDR1 SGHKS, CDR2 YYEKEE (reference sequence). Trimming cost V 4 bases and J 8 bases, with 15 bases left between them. The CDR3 length is 13 residues. The chain's CDR3 is CASSLRRYQEAFF. The CDR3 nucleotides read TGTGCCAGCAGCCTGAGGAGGTACCAAGAAGCTTTCTTT.

The chain has TRBV27 and TRBJ2-3, with 7 bases identical to TRBD1. V lost 6 bases, J lost 3 bases, and 6 bases stayed unmatched. This CDR3 is 14 amino acids long. CDR1 MNHEY and CDR2 SMNVEV come from the germline V gene (reference sequence). The CDR3 is CASSRDRATDTQYF. In DNA form, the CDR3 reads TGTGCCAGCAGCCGGGACAGAGCTACAGATACGCAGTATTTT.

V and J are TRBV19 and TRBJ2-3, with D maybe TRBD2 (6 bases). The germline V gene encodes CDR1 LNHDA and CDR2 SQIVND (reference sequence). This CDR3 contains 13 residues. V was clipped by 4 bases and J by 6 bases, with 11 bases between them. CDR3 in amino acids: CASSSRRGDTQYF. As DNA, the CDR3 is TGTGCCAGTAGTAGTCGCCGGGGGGATACGCAGTATTTT. The full variable domain, rest sourced from reference TRBV19 and TRBJ2-3, is DGGITQSPKYLFRKEGQNVTLSCEQNLNHDAMYWYRQDPGQGLRLIYYSQIVNDFQKGDIAEGYSVSREKKESFPLTVTSAQKNPTAFYLCASSSRRGDTQYFGPGTRLTVL.

This clone has just one count. The chain couples TRBV2 to TRBJ1-1; a possible D gene is TRBD1 (5 bases). The V gene lost 7 bases and the J gene lost 2 bases, with 11 bases spanning the gap. The CDR3 has 13 residues. In germline, CDR1 is SNHLY, CDR2 FYNNEI. CDR3 amino acids: CASTLQVNTEAFF. The DNA of the CDR3 is TGTGCCAGCACCTTACAGGTAAACACTGAAGCTTTCTTT.

V and J are TRBV18 and TRBJ1-2; TRBD1 agrees at 9 bases. CDR1 is KGHSH, CDR2 LQKENI, per germline. The CDR3 contains 15 residues. V was clipped by 3 bases and J by 6 bases; unmatched bases: 8. The CDR3 DNA reads TGTGCCAGCTCACCTGGGACAGGGAGAATGGATGGCTACACCTTC. It encodes CASSPGTGRMDGYTF.

V and J are TRBV7-2 and TRBJ1-5; 11 bases are shared with TRBD1. This CDR3 has 15 residues. J was trimmed by 7 bases and V by 2 bases; bases with no gene match: 4. Germline CDR1 reads SGHTA; CDR2 reads FQGNSA. This CDR3 reads CASSLPGTGGQPQHF. The CDR3 bases are TGTGCCAGCAGCTTACCGGGGACAGGGGGGCAGCCCCAGCATTTT.